This is a list of T cell receptor beta chains from one sample in a study of T-cell memory formation after mild COVID-19. A single record per CDR3 protein comes from TCRdb applying MiXCR to the 5' RACE reads. The sample shows 100,000 or so distinct CDR3 sequences, over 8.5% of them seen only once. Material for sequencing was PBMCs or a T cell subset sorted from them (not recorded which). The receptors were gathered from a man between 18 and 29 years old who had mild COVID-19 (a few samples of this study predate the infection). Cell type and time point are not known. Both conserved end residues are part of each CDR3. Each record gives: CDR3 DNA, CDR3 protein, V gene, clone size, D gene, J gene. The D gene is left open where the match is weak. Only part of the rows carry a size: once, few, many, or a class if the clone is expanded.

cdr3_nt: TGTGCCAGCAGTACAGGGGGCTTATATGGCTACACCTTC
cdr3_aa: CASSTGGLYGYTF
v_call: TRBV6-2/TRBV6-3
clone_size: NA
d_call: TRBD1
j_call: TRBJ1-2

cdr3_nt: TGTGCCAGCAGCAGCGACAGAGTAGTCACAGATACGCAGTATTTT
cdr3_aa: CASSSDRVVTDTQYF
v_call: TRBV11-2
clone_size: NA
d_call: NA
j_call: TRBJ2-3

cdr3_nt: TGCAGCGTTGAAGACGGGGGGGTGAATGAGCAGTTCTTC
cdr3_aa: CSVEDGGVNEQFF
v_call: TRBV29-1
clone_size: few
d_call: TRBD2
j_call: TRBJ2-1

cdr3_nt: TGTGCCAGCAGCGCTGGACTAGCGGGGATCGGGGAGACCCAGTACTTC
cdr3_aa: CASSAGLAGIGETQYF
v_call: TRBV9
clone_size: few
d_call: TRBD2
j_call: TRBJ2-5

cdr3_nt: TGTGCCAGCAGACCCGGTAGAGGCGGCGCTGAGACCCAGTACTTC
cdr3_aa: CASRPGRGGAETQYF
v_call: TRBV7-9
clone_size: NA
d_call: NA
j_call: TRBJ2-5

cdr3_nt: TGTGCCAGCAGCCCCGACAGGGGGGAGACCCAGTACTTC
cdr3_aa: CASSPDRGETQYF
v_call: TRBV28
clone_size: NA
d_call: TRBD1
j_call: TRBJ2-5

cdr3_nt: TGTGCCACCAGCAGAGTGGACCTAGACAGTAGGGCGCCCCAGCATTTT
cdr3_aa: CATSRVDLDSRAPQHF
v_call: TRBV15
clone_size: few
d_call: NA
j_call: TRBJ1-5

cdr3_nt: TGCGCCAGCAGCCAGAAACGCTGGGACAGGGGAGTTTCTGGCTACACCTTC
cdr3_aa: CASSQKRWDRGVSGYTF
v_call: TRBV4-3
clone_size: NA
d_call: TRBD1
j_call: TRBJ1-2

cdr3_nt: TGCGCCAGCAGCTTGGAGGGGGCCCCCGATGAGCAGTTCTTC
cdr3_aa: CASSLEGAPDEQFF
v_call: TRBV5-1
clone_size: NA
d_call: TRBD1
j_call: TRBJ2-1

cdr3_nt: TGTGCCAGCAGTTACAACTCGGAGATCTGGGGCCCCTACAATGAGCAGTTCTTC
cdr3_aa: CASSYNSEIWGPYNEQFF
v_call: TRBV6-5
clone_size: NA
d_call: NA
j_call: TRBJ2-1

cdr3_nt: TGTGCCACTAACAGGGGGCACACCATATATTTT
cdr3_aa: CATNRGHTIYF
v_call: TRBV12-3/TRBV12-4
clone_size: NA
d_call: TRBD1
j_call: TRBJ1-3

cdr3_nt: TGCGCCAGCAGCCAAGCTAGCGGGGGGGCCTACGAGCAGTACTTC
cdr3_aa: CASSQASGGAYEQYF
v_call: TRBV4-3
clone_size: NA
d_call: TRBD2
j_call: TRBJ2-7

cdr3_nt: TGTGCCAGCAGCCCGAGGTGGGACGGGTACGAGCAGTACTTC
cdr3_aa: CASSPRWDGYEQYF
v_call: TRBV7-8
clone_size: NA
d_call: NA
j_call: TRBJ2-7

cdr3_nt: TGTGCCAGCAGCAGTATTTCGGAGCAGTACTTC
cdr3_aa: CASSSISEQYF
v_call: TRBV11-2
clone_size: few
d_call: NA
j_call: TRBJ2-7

cdr3_nt: TGTGCCACCAGCAGAGAGGCCGCAGTTAGGGACACTGAAGCTTTCTTT
cdr3_aa: CATSREAAVRDTEAFF
v_call: TRBV15
clone_size: NA
d_call: NA
j_call: TRBJ1-1

cdr3_nt: TGTGCCAGCAGTCCGGGACAGTGGGGGGGGGAGACCCAGTACTTC
cdr3_aa: CASSPGQWGGETQYF
v_call: TRBV28
clone_size: few
d_call: NA
j_call: TRBJ2-5

cdr3_nt: TGCAGCGTTGAGGGGGAATCTGACGGGGGGACCCAAGAGACCCAGTACTTC
cdr3_aa: CSVEGESDGGTQETQYF
v_call: TRBV29-1
clone_size: few
d_call: TRBD2
j_call: TRBJ2-5

cdr3_nt: TGTGCCAGCAGCTTAGAGGAGGGGTTTACCTACGAGCAGTACTTC
cdr3_aa: CASSLEEGFTYEQYF
v_call: TRBV7-2
clone_size: few
d_call: NA
j_call: TRBJ2-7

cdr3_nt: TGTGCCAGCAGTTTATACGGAGCAAATCAGCCCCAGCATTTT
cdr3_aa: CASSLYGANQPQHF
v_call: TRBV27
clone_size: few
d_call: NA
j_call: TRBJ1-5

cdr3_nt: TGTGCCAGCAGCTTAGCCCTAGCGGGGGGTTTGGAGGAGACCCAGTACTTC
cdr3_aa: CASSLALAGGLEETQYF
v_call: TRBV7-2
clone_size: few
d_call: TRBD2
j_call: TRBJ2-5

cdr3_nt: TGTGCCAGCAGCCAAGACCTGGCCTGGGGCGAGCAGTACTTC
cdr3_aa: CASSQDLAWGEQYF
v_call: TRBV3-1
clone_size: NA
d_call: NA
j_call: TRBJ2-7

cdr3_nt: TGTGCCAGCAGTTTTTCCCTAGCGGGGGCAACCGGGGAGCTGTTTTTT
cdr3_aa: CASSFSLAGATGELFF
v_call: TRBV6-2/TRBV6-3
clone_size: NA
d_call: TRBD2
j_call: TRBJ2-2

cdr3_nt: TGTGCCAGCAGTTTCGGGGGGAAATACGATCAGTACTTC
cdr3_aa: CASSFGGKYDQYF
v_call: TRBV27
clone_size: NA
d_call: TRBD2
j_call: TRBJ2-7

cdr3_nt: TGTGCCAGCAGCTCGTTCCAGGGCCCAAGTCAGCCCCAGCATTTT
cdr3_aa: CASSSFQGPSQPQHF
v_call: TRBV7-8
clone_size: many
d_call: NA
j_call: TRBJ1-5

cdr3_nt: TGTGCCAGCAGCTTAGCACAGACCTATGGCTACACCTTC
cdr3_aa: CASSLAQTYGYTF
v_call: TRBV11-2
clone_size: NA
d_call: NA
j_call: TRBJ1-2

cdr3_nt: TGTGCCAGCAGTTTGAGGGACGGGGTATTCACAGATACGCAGTATTTT
cdr3_aa: CASSLRDGVFTDTQYF
v_call: TRBV12-3/TRBV12-4
clone_size: many
d_call: NA
j_call: TRBJ2-3

cdr3_nt: TGCAGCGTTGATGTCGCTAGCGGGGGGGCAAGCTACAATGAGCAGTTCTTC
cdr3_aa: CSVDVASGGASYNEQFF
v_call: TRBV29-1
clone_size: many
d_call: TRBD2
j_call: TRBJ2-1

cdr3_nt: TGTGCCAGCAGTTTTCAGGGAAACTATGGCTACACCTTC
cdr3_aa: CASSFQGNYGYTF
v_call: TRBV27
clone_size: NA
d_call: NA
j_call: TRBJ1-2

cdr3_nt: TGTGCCACCAGCCCTATTCTCACAGGGAGGGAGACCCAGTACTTC
cdr3_aa: CATSPILTGRETQYF
v_call: TRBV15
clone_size: NA
d_call: NA
j_call: TRBJ2-5

cdr3_nt: TGTGCCACCAGCAGTCTTCGGAGGGCCCAGTACTTC
cdr3_aa: CATSSLRRAQYF
v_call: TRBV15
clone_size: NA
d_call: NA
j_call: TRBJ2-5

cdr3_nt: TGTGCCAGTAGTACCAGGGGTGTTGTCACTGAAGCTTTCTTT
cdr3_aa: CASSTRGVVTEAFF
v_call: TRBV19
clone_size: few
d_call: NA
j_call: TRBJ1-1